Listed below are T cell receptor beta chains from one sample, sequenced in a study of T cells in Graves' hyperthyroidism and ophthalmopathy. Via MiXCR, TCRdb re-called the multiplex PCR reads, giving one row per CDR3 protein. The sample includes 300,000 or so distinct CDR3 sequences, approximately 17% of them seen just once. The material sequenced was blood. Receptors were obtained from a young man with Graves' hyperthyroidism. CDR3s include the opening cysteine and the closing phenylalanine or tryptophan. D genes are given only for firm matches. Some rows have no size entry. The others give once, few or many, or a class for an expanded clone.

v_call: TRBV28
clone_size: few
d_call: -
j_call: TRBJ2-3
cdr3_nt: TGTGCCAGCAGTTTTTTCGGACAGAACACAGATACGCAGTATTTT
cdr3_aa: CASSFFGQNTDTQYF

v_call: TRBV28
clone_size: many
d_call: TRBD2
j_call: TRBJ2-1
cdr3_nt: TGTGCCAGCAGGGGCGGGAGTAAACCCAATGAGCAGTTCTTC
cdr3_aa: CASRGGSKPNEQFF

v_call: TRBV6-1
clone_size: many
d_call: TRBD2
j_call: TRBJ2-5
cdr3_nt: TGTGCCAGCAGTCAACGGCTGGGACTAGCGGGTGAGACCCAGTACTTC
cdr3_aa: CASSQRLGLAGETQYF

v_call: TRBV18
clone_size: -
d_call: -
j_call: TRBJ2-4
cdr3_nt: TGTGCCAGCTCACCACAGGGGGTAAACATTCAGTACTTC
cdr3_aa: CASSPQGVNIQYF

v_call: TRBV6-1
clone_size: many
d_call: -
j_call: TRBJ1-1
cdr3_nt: TGTGCCAGCAGAGGAAGCCCAAACACTGAAGCTTTCTTT
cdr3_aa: CASRGSPNTEAFF

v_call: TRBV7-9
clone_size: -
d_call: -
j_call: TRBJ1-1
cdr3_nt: TGTGCCAGCAGCTTAGCGGCAGCCCTGAACACTGAAGCTTTCTTT
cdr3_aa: CASSLAAALNTEAFF

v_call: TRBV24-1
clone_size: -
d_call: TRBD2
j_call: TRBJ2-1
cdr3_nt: TGTGCCACCAGTGACCTTAGCGGGCGCTCCTACAATGAGCAGTTCTTC
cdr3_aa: CATSDLSGRSYNEQFF

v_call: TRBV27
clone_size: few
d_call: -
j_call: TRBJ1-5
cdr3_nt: TGTGCCAGCAGTTTCTCAACCGGTGGGGCACAGCCCCAGCATTTT
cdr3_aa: CASSFSTGGAQPQHF

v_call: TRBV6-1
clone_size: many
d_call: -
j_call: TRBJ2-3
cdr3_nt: TGTGCCAGCAGTCGGGACTTTAGAGATACGCAGTATTTT
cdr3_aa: CASSRDFRDTQYF

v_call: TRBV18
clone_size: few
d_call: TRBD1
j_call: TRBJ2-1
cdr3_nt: TGTGCCAGCTCCCCGGGACAGACGGCTTACAATGAGCAGTTCTTC
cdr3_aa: CASSPGQTAYNEQFF

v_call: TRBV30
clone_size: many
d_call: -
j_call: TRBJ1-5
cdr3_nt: TGTGCCTGGAGTGTACGGCACAGATTACAGAATCAGCCCCAGCATTTT
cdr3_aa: CAWSVRHRLQNQPQHF

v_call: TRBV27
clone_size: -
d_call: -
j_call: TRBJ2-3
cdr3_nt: TGTGCCAGCAGGGCCCCCCGGGTGCCAGATACGCAGTATTTT
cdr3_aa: CASRAPRVPDTQYF

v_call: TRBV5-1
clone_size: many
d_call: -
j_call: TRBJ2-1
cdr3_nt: TGCGCCAGCAGCGGAGGGGGGGACAGCTACAATGAGCAGTTCTTC
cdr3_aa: CASSGGGDSYNEQFF

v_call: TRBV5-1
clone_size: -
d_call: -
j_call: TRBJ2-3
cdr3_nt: TGCGCCAGCAGCGAGTCCGTTACGCAGTATTTT
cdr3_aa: CASSESVTQYF

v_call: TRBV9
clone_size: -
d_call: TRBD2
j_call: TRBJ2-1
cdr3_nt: TGTGCCAGCAGCATTAGGGGACTAGCGGGCGGGAATGAGCAGTTCTTC
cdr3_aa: CASSIRGLAGGNEQFF

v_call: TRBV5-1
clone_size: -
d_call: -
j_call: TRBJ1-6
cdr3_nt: TGTGCCAGCAGCTTTGAACAGAGAAATTCACCCCTCCACTTT
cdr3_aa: CASSFEQRNSPLHF

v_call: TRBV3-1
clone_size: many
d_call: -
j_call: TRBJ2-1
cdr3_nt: TGTGCCAGCAGCCAAAGATTAGGGTCTCGGGGCGCTAGCTCCTACAATGAGCAGTTCTTC
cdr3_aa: CASSQRLGSRGASSYNEQFF

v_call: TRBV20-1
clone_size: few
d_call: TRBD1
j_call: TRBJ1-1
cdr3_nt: TGCAGTGCTAGAGACTACAGGGGGCAAACTGAAGCTTTCTTT
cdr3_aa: CSARDYRGQTEAFF

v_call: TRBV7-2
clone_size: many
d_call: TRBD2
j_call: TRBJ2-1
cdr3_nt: TGTGCCAGCAGCTTTCTAGCGGGACCTTACAATGAGCAGTTCTTC
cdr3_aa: CASSFLAGPYNEQFF

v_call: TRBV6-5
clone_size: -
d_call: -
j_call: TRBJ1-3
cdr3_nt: TGTGCCAGCAGTTACTCGTTTACAGACTCTGGAAACACCATATATTTT
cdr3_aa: CASSYSFTDSGNTIYF

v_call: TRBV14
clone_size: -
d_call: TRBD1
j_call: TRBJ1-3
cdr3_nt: TGTGCCAGCAGCCAAGGGATCGGGACAGGGGTCTCTGGAAACACCATATATTTT
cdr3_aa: CASSQGIGTGVSGNTIYF

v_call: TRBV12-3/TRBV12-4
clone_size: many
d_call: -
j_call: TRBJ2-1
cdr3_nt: TGTGCCAGCAGTTCCCTTTTTATTAGCCCTGGCTGGCAGTTCTTC
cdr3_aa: CASSSLFISPGWQFF

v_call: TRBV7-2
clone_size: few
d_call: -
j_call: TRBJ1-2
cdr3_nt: TGTGCCAGCAGCTACGACCGCGTAGCTAACTATGGCTACACCTTC
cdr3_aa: CASSYDRVANYGYTF

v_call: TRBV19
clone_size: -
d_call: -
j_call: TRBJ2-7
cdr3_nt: TGTGCCAGTAGTTTCGGCATCAGCTACGAGCAGTACTTC
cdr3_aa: CASSFGISYEQYF

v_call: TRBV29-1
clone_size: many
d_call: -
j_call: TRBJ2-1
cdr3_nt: TGCAGCCTTGGGTCCTACAATGAGCAGTTCTTC
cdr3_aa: CSLGSYNEQFF

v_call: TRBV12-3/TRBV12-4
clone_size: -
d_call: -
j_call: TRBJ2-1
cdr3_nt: TGTGCCAGCAGTTTACCCCGGGGTAGCGGAAGCCTCGGACTCTACAATGAGCAGTTCTTC
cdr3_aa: CASSLPRGSGSLGLYNEQFF

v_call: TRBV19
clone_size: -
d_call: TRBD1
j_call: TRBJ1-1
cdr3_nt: TGTGCCAGTATCGGCAGGGGGCTCAAGAACACTGAAGCTTTCTTT
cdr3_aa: CASIGRGLKNTEAFF

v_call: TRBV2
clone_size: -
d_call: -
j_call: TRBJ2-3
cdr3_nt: TGTGCCAGCAGTGCAGGGACGCTTAGCACAGATACGCAGTATTTT
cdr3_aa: CASSAGTLSTDTQYF

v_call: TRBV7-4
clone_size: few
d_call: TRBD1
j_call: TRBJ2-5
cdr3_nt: TGTGCCAGCAGAGCCGACAGGGGGGAAGAGACCCAGTACTTC
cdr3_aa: CASRADRGEETQYF

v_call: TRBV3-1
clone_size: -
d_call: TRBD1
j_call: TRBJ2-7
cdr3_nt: TGTGCCAGCAGCCAAGCAGGACAGGGCGACGAGCAGTACTTC
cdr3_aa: CASSQAGQGDEQYF

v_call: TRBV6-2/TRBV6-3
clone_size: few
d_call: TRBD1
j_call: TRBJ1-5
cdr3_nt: TGTGCCAGCAGTTCGGGACAGGTCCGCAATCAGCCCCAGCATTTT
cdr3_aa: CASSSGQVRNQPQHF

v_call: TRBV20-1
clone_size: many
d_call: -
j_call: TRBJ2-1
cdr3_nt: TGCAGTGCTAGAGATGGGCTAGCGCGTGATGAGCAGTTCTTC
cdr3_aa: CSARDGLARDEQFF

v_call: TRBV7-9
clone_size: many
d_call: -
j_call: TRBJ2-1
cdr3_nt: TGTGCCAGCAGCTTACCCCAAAATGAGCAGTTCTTC
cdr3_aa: CASSLPQNEQFF

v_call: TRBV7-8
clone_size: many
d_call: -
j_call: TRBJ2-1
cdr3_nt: TGTGCCAGCAGCTCACCTTCTTTCGGCGAGCAGTTCTTC
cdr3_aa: CASSSPSFGEQFF

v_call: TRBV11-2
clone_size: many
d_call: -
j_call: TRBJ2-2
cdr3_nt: TGTGCCAGCAGCTCAGACTCCGGGGAGCTGTTTTTT
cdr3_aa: CASSSDSGELFF

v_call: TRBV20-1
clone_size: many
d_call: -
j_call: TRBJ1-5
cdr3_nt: TGCAGTGCTAGAGCCCGGGGAGGCGGAGGGGAGGATCAGCCCCAGCATTTT
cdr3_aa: CSARARGGGGEDQPQHF

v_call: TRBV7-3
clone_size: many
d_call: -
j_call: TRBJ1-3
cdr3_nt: TGTGCCAGCAGCTTCGTAGGATCTGGAAACACCATATATTTT
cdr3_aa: CASSFVGSGNTIYF

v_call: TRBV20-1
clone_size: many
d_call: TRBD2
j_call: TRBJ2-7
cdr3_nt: TGCAGTGCAAAAACTAGCGGGGCCACCTACGAGCAGTACTTC
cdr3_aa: CSAKTSGATYEQYF

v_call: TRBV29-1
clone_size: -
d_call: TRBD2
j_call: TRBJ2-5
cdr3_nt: TGCAGCGTTGTTGCTAGCGGGGAAGAGACCCAGTACTTC
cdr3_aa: CSVVASGEETQYF

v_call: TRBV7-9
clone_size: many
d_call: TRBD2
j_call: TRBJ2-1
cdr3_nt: TGTGCCAGCAGCGCGAGGGGACTAGCCCTAGGGGGTGAGCAGTTCTTC
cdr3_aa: CASSARGLALGGEQFF

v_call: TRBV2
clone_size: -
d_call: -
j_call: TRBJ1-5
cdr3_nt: TGTGCCAGCAGTGGGGGGGTTCGCAATCAGCCCCAGCATTTT
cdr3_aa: CASSGGVRNQPQHF

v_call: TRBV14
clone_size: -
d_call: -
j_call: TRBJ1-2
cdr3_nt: TGTGCCAGCAGCCCTCAGGGTTCTTACTATGGCTACACCTTC
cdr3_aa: CASSPQGSYYGYTF

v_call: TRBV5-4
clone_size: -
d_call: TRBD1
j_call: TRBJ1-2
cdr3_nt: TGTGCCAGCAGCCCGGGGACAGGTAGCTATGGCTACACCTTC
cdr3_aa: CASSPGTGSYGYTF

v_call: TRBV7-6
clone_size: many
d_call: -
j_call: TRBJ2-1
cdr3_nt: TGTGCCAGCAGCTCGCCTTTAGGGAGTCTCGACAATGAGCAGTTCTTC
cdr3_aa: CASSSPLGSLDNEQFF

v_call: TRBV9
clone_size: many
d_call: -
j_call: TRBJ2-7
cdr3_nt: TGTGCCAGCAGCGTGAGAGAGGGGTCCTACGAGCAGTACTTC
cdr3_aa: CASSVREGSYEQYF

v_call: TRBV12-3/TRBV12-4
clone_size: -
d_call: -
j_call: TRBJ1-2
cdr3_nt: TGTGCCAGCAGCCCTTTGGGTGGCGGAAACTATTATGGCTACGCCTTC
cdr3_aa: CASSPLGGGNYYGYAF

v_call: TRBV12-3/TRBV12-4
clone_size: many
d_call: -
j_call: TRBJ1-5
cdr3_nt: TGTGCCAGCAGTATCCACTTGGCGAGACAGCCCCAGCATTTT
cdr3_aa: CASSIHLARQPQHF

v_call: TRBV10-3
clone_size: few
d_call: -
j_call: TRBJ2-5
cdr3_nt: TGTGCCATCAGTGATTTCACGGGCGGTGGGACCCAGTACTTC
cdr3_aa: CAISDFTGGGTQYF

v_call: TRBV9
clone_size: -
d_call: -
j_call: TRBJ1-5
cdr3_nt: TGTGCCAGCAGCCCCTCGGGAGGGGAGAATCAGCCCCAGCATTTT
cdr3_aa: CASSPSGGENQPQHF

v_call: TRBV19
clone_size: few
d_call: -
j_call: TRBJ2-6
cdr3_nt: TGTGCCAGTAGTGCGGGGGCCAACGTCCTGACTTTC
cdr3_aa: CASSAGANVLTF

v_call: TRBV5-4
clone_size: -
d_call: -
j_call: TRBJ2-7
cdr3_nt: TGTGCCAGCAGCCCCCCGGGACTTACCACCGACGAGCAGTACTTC
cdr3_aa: CASSPPGLTTDEQYF

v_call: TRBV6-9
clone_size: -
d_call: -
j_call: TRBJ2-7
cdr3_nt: TGTGCCAGCAGTTTCAACCCCCGGGGTTCTAACACCTACGAGCAGTACTTC
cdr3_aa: CASSFNPRGSNTYEQYF

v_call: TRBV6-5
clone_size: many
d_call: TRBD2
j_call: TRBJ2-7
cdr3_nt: TGTGCCAGCAGTTACCTCGGGACTAGCGGGGGCTACGAGCAGTACTTC
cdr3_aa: CASSYLGTSGGYEQYF

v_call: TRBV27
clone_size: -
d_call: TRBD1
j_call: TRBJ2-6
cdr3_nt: TGTGCCAGCAGCCGACGGGGACAGGGTTTTTCTGGGGCCAACGTCGTGACTTTC
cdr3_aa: CASSRRGQGFSGANVVTF

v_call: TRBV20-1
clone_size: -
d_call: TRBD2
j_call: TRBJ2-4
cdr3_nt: TGCAGTGCTAAAACCCCTGGGACTAGTGCATCTCAGTACTTC
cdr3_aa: CSAKTPGTSASQYF